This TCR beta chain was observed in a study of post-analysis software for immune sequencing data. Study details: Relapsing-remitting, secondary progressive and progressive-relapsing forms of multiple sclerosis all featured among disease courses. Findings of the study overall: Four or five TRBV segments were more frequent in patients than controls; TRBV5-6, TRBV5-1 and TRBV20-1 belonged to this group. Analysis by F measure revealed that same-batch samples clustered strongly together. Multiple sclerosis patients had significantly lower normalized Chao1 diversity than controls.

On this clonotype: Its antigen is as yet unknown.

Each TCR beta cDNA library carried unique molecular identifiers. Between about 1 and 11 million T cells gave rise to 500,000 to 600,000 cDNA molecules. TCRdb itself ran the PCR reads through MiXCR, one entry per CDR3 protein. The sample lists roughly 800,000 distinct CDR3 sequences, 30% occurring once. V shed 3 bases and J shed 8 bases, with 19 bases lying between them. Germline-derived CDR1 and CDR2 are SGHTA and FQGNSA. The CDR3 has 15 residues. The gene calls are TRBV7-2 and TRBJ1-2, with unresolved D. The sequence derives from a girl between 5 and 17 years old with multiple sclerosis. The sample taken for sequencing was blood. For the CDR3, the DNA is TGTGCCAGCAGCTTTCAGGTCGGATCAGAATGGGGCTACACCTTC. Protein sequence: CASSFQVGSEWGYTF.